The rows below give T cell receptor beta chains drawn from one sample of a study of PD-1 blockade in classical Hodgkin lymphoma. Some clones are missing from TCRdb's copy, which holds only in-frame ones; the method was immunoSEQ multiplex PCR. In the table there are approximately 96,000 clones, more than 85% of which are singletons. The sample consisted of peripheral blood mononuclear cells (PBMCs), taken before the fourth cycle of nivolumab. The receptors derive from a human donor with classical Hodgkin lymphoma. The CDR3 runs from the conserved cysteine through the conserved F or W. D genes are given only for firm matches. Not all rows give a size; the values are once, few, many and, for expanded clones, a class.

TRBV27	-	TRBJ1-2	-	CASSLTRANYGYTF	TGTGCCAGCAGTTTAACGAGAGCTAACTATGGCTACACCTTC
TRBV9	-	TRBJ2-7	-	CASSVGVSSYEQYF	TGTGCCAGCAGCGTCGGGGTTAGCTCCTACGAGCAGTACTTC
TRBV4-1	once	TRBJ2-1	-	CATSGLTTLLYNEQFF	TGCGCCACCTCGGGACTCACAACCCTCCTTTACAATGAGCAGTTCTTC
TRBV19	-	TRBJ2-1	TRBD2	CASSYPSGSSYNEQFF	TGTGCCAGTAGTTATCCGAGCGGGAGCTCCTACAATGAGCAGTTCTTC
TRBV9	-	TRBJ2-7	-	CASSIGQLGYEQYF	TGTGCCAGCAGCATTGGACAGCTTGGCTACGAGCAGTACTTC
TRBV28	-	TRBJ2-5	TRBD2	CASSLSRASGRGRVGETQYF	TGTGCCAGCAGTTTATCCAGGGCTAGCGGGAGGGGAAGGGTCGGAGAGACCCAGTACTTC
TRBV10-1	once	TRBJ1-1	-	CASSEVAGDTEAFF	TGCGCCAGCAGTGAGGTGGCAGGGGATACTGAAGCTTTCTTT
TRBV19	-	TRBJ1-2	TRBD1	CASTKRTGTEFRLYGYTF	TGTGCCAGTACTAAGAGGACCGGGACAGAGTTTCGGTTGTATGGCTACACCTTC
TRBV6-1	-	TRBJ2-3	TRBD2	CASSEGQGLTGTSGRAGLDTQYF	TGTGCCAGCAGTGAAGGACAGGGGTTGACCGGGACTAGCGGGAGGGCCGGCCTAGATACGCAGTATTTT
TRBV4-1	-	TRBJ1-1	-	CASSQGVNTEAFF	TGCGCCAGCAGCCAAGGTGTGAACACTGAAGCTTTCTTT
TRBV7-9	few	TRBJ2-3	-	CASSLKEESADTQYF	TGTGCCAGCAGCTTAAAAGAAGAATCGGCAGATACGCAGTATTTT
TRBV6-5	-	TRBJ2-4	-	CASSPTENIQYF	TGTGCCAGCAGCCCGACAGAAAACATTCAGTACTTC
TRBV19	-	TRBJ1-5	-	CASVHQADSSYQPQHF	TGTGCCTCAGTTCATCAGGCGGACAGTTCCTATCAGCCCCAGCATTTT
TRBV19	-	TRBJ2-1	TRBD2	CASTSGRVGHEQFF	TGTGCCAGTACTAGCGGGAGGGTCGGGCATGAGCAGTTCTTC
TRBV10-1	-	TRBJ2-2	-	CASRESGYTGELFF	TGCGCCAGCAGAGAATCAGGATACACCGGGGAGCTGTTTTTT
TRBV7-2	-	TRBJ2-3	-	CASSLGFRWAGKGTDTQYF	TGTGCCAGCAGCTTAGGATTTAGGTGGGCGGGAAAGGGGACAGATACGCAGTATTTT
TRBV30	few	TRBJ1-1	-	CASSLYTTEAFF	TGTGCCTCGAGTCTTTACACAACTGAAGCTTTCTTT
TRBV4-1	once	TRBJ1-1	-	CASSQADGLNTEAFF	TGCGCCAGCAGCCAAGCGGACGGTTTGAACACTGAAGCTTTCTTT
TRBV5-4	-	TRBJ2-1	TRBD2	CASSTGLAGGPHNEQFF	TGTGCCAGCAGCACGGGACTAGCGGGAGGGCCACACAATGAGCAGTTCTTC
TRBV27	-	TRBJ1-2	-	CASSLGSNYGYTF	TGTGCCAGCAGTTTAGGCTCTAACTATGGCTACACCTTC
TRBV5-4	-	TRBJ2-5	-	CASSYQGVETQYF	TGTGCCAGCAGCTACCAGGGTGTAGAGACCCAGTACTTC
TRBV7-2	-	TRBJ1-5	-	CASSLLPPASNQPQHF	TGTGCCAGCAGCTTACTTCCCCCAGCCAGCAATCAGCCCCAGCATTTT
TRBV6-5	-	TRBJ2-7	TRBD2	CASSYSPAGINEQYF	TGTGCCAGCAGTTACTCTCCAGCGGGAATCAACGAGCAGTACTTC
TRBV20-1	-	TRBJ1-4	-	CSAFNEKLFF	TGCAGTGCTTTCAATGAAAAACTGTTTTTT
TRBV28	-	TRBJ1-3	-	CASSSVSSGNTIYF	TGTGCCAGCAGTTCGGTTAGCTCTGGAAACACCATATATTTT
TRBV6-1	-	TRBJ2-1	-	CASRSSSVNEQFF	TGTGCCAGCAGGAGTAGTTCTGTAAATGAGCAGTTCTTC
TRBV5-4	-	TRBJ2-1	-	CASSLHDEQFF	TGTGCCAGCAGCCTTCACGATGAGCAGTTCTTC
TRBV11-2	-	TRBJ2-2	-	CASSPARNTGELFF	TGTGCCAGCAGCCCCGCTAGAAACACCGGGGAGCTGTTTTTT
TRBV7-9	-	TRBJ1-4	TRBD1	CASSLGRGRHEKLFF	TGTGCCAGCAGCTTAGGGAGGGGGCGGCATGAAAAACTGTTTTTT
TRBV5-1	once	TRBJ2-3	TRBD2	CASSFLGLAGDTQYF	TGCGCCAGCAGCTTCCTGGGACTAGCAGGGGATACGCAGTATTTT
TRBV6-1	few	TRBJ1-4	-	CASSGHGTYNEKLFF	TGTGCCAGCAGTGGCCACGGGACTTATAATGAAAAACTGTTTTTT
TRBV28	-	TRBJ2-3	TRBD2	CASRAELAGAPDTQYF	TGTGCCAGCAGAGCAGAGCTAGCGGGAGCTCCAGATACGCAGTATTTT